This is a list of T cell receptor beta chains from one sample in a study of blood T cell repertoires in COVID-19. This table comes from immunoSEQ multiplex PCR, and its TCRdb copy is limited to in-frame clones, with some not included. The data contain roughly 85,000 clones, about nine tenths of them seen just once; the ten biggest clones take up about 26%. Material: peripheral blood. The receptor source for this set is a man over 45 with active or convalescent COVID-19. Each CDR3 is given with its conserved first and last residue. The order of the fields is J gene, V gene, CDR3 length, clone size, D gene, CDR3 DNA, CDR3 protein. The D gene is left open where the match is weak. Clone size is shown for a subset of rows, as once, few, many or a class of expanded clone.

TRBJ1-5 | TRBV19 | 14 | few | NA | TGTGCCAGTAACCCCGGGTGGAGCAATCAGCCCCAGCATTTT | CASNPGWSNQPQHF
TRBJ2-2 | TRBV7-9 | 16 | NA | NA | TGTGCCAGCAGCTTAGCGCAATTAGCGGACACCGGGGAGCTGTTTTTT | CASSLAQLADTGELFF
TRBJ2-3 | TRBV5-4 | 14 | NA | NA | TGTGCCAGCAGCTTGGCCGCGGAGGCAGATACGCAGTATTTT | CASSLAAEADTQYF
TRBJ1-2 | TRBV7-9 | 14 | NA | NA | TGTGCCAGCAGCGCTATCACAGGGAGCTATGGCTACACCTTC | CASSAITGSYGYTF
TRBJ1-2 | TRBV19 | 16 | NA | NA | TGTGCCAGTAGTACAACCGGGACACGATACCCCTATGGCTACACCTTC | CASSTTGTRYPYGYTF
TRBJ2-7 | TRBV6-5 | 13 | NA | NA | TGTGCCAGCAGTTACGGGCGGGGAGGCGAGCAGTACTTC | CASSYGRGGEQYF
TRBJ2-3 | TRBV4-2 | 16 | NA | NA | TGTGCCAGCAGCCGCACAGGGGGGGGCGGCACAGATACGCAGTATTTT | CASSRTGGGGTDTQYF
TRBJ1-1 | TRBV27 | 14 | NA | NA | TGTGCCAGCAGTTTAATCGGTTGGCAGGAAGAAGCTTTCTTT | CASSLIGWQEEAFF
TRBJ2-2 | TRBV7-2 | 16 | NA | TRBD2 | TGTGCCAGCAGCTATCTAGCGGGGAGGGCATCCGGGGAGCTGTTTTTT | CASSYLAGRASGELFF
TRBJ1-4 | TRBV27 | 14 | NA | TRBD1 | TGTGCCAGCAGTGTAGACAGGGGGCATGAAAAACTGTTTTTT | CASSVDRGHEKLFF
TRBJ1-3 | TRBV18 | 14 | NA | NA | TGTGCCAGCTACCCGGGAGTAACTGGAAACACCATATATTTT | CASYPGVTGNTIYF
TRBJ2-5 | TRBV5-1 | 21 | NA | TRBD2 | TGCGCCAGCAGCTTTCCCCCCTCTAGCGGGGGGGCCAGAAGTTGGGAAGAGACCCAGTACTTC | CASSFPPSSGGARSWEETQYF
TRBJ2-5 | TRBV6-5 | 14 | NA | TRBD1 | TGTGCCAGCAGTTATGGACAGGTTCAAGAGACCCAGTACTTC | CASSYGQVQETQYF
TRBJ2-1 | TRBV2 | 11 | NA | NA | TGTGCCAGCAGCTTTAACAATGAGCAGTTCTTC | CASSFNNEQFF
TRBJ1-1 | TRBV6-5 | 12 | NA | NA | TGTGCCAGCAGTTACTCGATGCGGCCCGCTTTCTTT | CASSYSMRPAFF
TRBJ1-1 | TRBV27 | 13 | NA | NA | TGTGCCAGCAGTTTATTAGTGAACACTGAAGCTTTCTTT | CASSLLVNTEAFF
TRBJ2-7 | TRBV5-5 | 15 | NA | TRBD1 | TGTGCCAGCAGCCGGGTGGGGACAGGGGGATCCGAGCAGTACTTC | CASSRVGTGGSEQYF
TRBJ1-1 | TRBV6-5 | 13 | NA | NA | TGTGCCAGCACGGAGACCCTGAACACTGAAGCTTTCTTT | CASTETLNTEAFF
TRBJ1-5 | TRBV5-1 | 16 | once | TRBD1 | TGCGCCAGCAGCTTGGGCCCGACAGGGGGCAGTCAGCCCCAGCATTTT | CASSLGPTGGSQPQHF
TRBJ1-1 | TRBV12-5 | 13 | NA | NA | TGTGCTAGTGGTTTAAGACAGAACACTGAAGCTTTCTTT | CASGLRQNTEAFF
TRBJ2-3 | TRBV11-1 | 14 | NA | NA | TGTGCCAGCAGCTTCCGACAGGTAGACGATACGCAGTATTTT | CASSFRQVDDTQYF
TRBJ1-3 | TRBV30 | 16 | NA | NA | TGTGCCTGGAGTGTAGGGGGGGCCTTGTCTGGAAACACCATATATTTT | CAWSVGGALSGNTIYF
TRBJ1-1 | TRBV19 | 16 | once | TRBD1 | TGTGCCAGTAGTATACAGGGGGCGAGGATGAACACTGAAGCTTTCTTT | CASSIQGARMNTEAFF
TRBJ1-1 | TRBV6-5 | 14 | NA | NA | TGTGCCAGCAGAGTGACACCCATGAACACTGAAGCTTTCTTT | CASRVTPMNTEAFF
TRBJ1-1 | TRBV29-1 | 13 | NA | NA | TGCAGCGTTGACCTGGGTAGCGGCACTGAAGCTTTCTTT | CSVDLGSGTEAFF
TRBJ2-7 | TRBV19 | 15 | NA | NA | TGTGCCAGTACCTCCCGAGCGGAAGAGGGCCGAGCACAGTACTTC | CASTSRAEEGRAQYF
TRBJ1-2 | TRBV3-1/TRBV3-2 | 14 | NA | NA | TGTGCCAGCAGCTTGAAAGGGGTGGACTATGGCTACACCTTC | CASSLKGVDYGYTF
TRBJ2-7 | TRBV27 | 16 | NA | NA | TGTGCCAGCAGTCGCAAACCTCAGGGAAGGTCCTACGAGCAGTACTTC | CASSRKPQGRSYEQYF
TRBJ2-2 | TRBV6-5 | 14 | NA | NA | TGTGCCAGCATTAGGAGGGCGAACACCGGGGAGCTGTTTTTT | CASIRRANTGELFF
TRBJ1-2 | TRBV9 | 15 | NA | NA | TGTGCCAGCAGCGGTGAAGGGGGGGATAACTATGGCTACACCTTC | CASSGEGGDNYGYTF
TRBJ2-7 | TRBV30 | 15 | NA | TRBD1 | TGTGCCTGGAGTATTGCCGGGACAGGGGGAGGCGAGCAGTACTTC | CAWSIAGTGGGEQYF
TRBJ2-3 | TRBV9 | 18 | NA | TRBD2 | TGTGCCAGCAGCCCTCCGTCACTAGCGGGGGGGCTGGCAGATACGCAGTATTTT | CASSPPSLAGGLADTQYF
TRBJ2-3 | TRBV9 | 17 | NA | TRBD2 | TGTGCCAGCAGCGCCCGTACGGGCGGGAGTTTTACAGATACGCAGTATTTT | CASSARTGGSFTDTQYF
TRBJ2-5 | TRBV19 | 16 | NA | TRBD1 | TGTGCCAGTAGTACGACTACAGGGGTTAGAGATGAGACCCAGTACTTC | CASSTTTGVRDETQYF
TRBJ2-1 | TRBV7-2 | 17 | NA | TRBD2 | TGTGCCAGCAGCTTAGTTGCTAGCGGGTCGGGCTACAATGAGCAGTTCTTC | CASSLVASGSGYNEQFF
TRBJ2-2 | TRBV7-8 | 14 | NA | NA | TGTGCCAGCAGCTTAGCCGGGGACACCGGGGAGCTGTTTTTT | CASSLAGDTGELFF
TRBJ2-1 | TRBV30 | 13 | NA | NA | TGTGCCTGGAGGGAGGGAACGTGGAATGAGCAGTTCTTC | CAWREGTWNEQFF
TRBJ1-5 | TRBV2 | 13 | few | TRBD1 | TGTGCCAGCACGGGACAGGGGTGGCAGCCCCAGCATTTT | CASTGQGWQPQHF
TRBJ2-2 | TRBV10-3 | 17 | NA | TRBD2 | TGTGCCACCCGAGGGACTAGCGGGGTATCGAACACCGGGGAGCTGTTTTTT | CATRGTSGVSNTGELFF